This is a list of T cell receptor beta chains from one sample in a study of patients and donors after allogeneic stem cell transplantation. One entry per CDR3 protein, called by TCRdb with MiXCR from the RT-PCR reads. Seen here are some 880,000 distinct CDR3 sequences, more than 15% observed once, and the top ten hold 5.5% to 6.5%. Sample: blood, either unsorted or a sorted T cell fraction (not recorded which). All receptors come from a human donor who was either an allogeneic HSCT recipient or a stem cell or donor lymphocyte infusion donor (not recorded which). It is not recorded whose cells these are; they may come from a transplant donor. Both conserved end residues are part of each CDR3. The order of the fields is V gene, D gene, J gene, CDR3 length, clone size, CDR3 DNA, CDR3 protein. The D gene is left open where the match is weak. Clone size is not always given. Where it is, it says once, few, many or a class for expanded clones.

TRBV20-1	NA	TRBJ1-3	14	few	TGCAGTGCTAGACCTCAGGGCCGCGGAAACACCATATATTTT	CSARPQGRGNTIYF
TRBV29-1	TRBD1	TRBJ1-2	14	many	TGCAGCGTTGCGTACCGGGACAGGGAATACGGCTACACCTTC	CSVAYRDREYGYTF
TRBV7-2	TRBD1	TRBJ1-1	14	few	TGTGCCAGCAGCAAATCAGGGGGCTTCACTGAAGCTTTCTTT	CASSKSGGFTEAFF
TRBV24-1	TRBD1	TRBJ1-5	16	few	TGTGCCACCAGTGACCCCGAGCCAGGGGGGAATCAGCCCCAGCATTTT	CATSDPEPGGNQPQHF
TRBV12-3/TRBV12-4	NA	TRBJ2-3	12	few	TGTGCCAGCAGTTTTGGGTCAGGATTCCCCTATTTT	CASSFGSGFPYF
TRBV7-6	TRBD2	TRBJ2-1	17	few	TGTGCCAGCAGCTTAGTAGGGGGGACTAGCGGGAGCAATGAGCAGTTCTTC	CASSLVGGTSGSNEQFF
TRBV29-1	NA	TRBJ1-4	12	few	TGCAGCGTCCCGGGACGGAATGAAAAACTGTTTTTT	CSVPGRNEKLFF
TRBV20-1	TRBD2	TRBJ2-7	14	NA	TGCAGTGCTAGGCCCGGGACTAGTACTCCCGAGCAGTACTTC	CSARPGTSTPEQYF
TRBV4-1	NA	TRBJ2-3	12	NA	TGCGCCAGCAGCCAAGGACTGACTGAGTGGTATTTT	CASSQGLTEWYF
TRBV15	NA	TRBJ2-5	14	few	TGTGCCACGGGGGGATCAGGGACAGAAGCAACCCAGTACTTC	CATGGSGTEATQYF
TRBV18	TRBD1	TRBJ1-1	14	few	TGTGCCAGCTCACCCGGACAGGGCAGCGCTGAAGCTTTCTTT	CASSPGQGSAEAFF
TRBV12-3/TRBV12-4	NA	TRBJ1-2	13	few	TGTGCCAGCACCTCGTCCGGGACGAATGGCTACACCTTC	CASTSSGTNGYTF
TRBV4-1	TRBD2	TRBJ2-3	18	NA	TGCGCCAGCAGCCAAGAAGAATTGGCGGGAGTTTCCCCCGATACGCAGTATTTT	CASSQEELAGVSPDTQYF
TRBV14	NA	TRBJ2-1	12	many	TGTGCCAGCAGCCAAGGACCCCATGAGCAGTTCTTC	CASSQGPHEQFF
TRBV19	NA	TRBJ1-1	16	NA	TGTGCCAGTAGAGATCTCGCGGTTACTGGAAACACTGAAGCTTTCTTT	CASRDLAVTGNTEAFF
TRBV7-2	NA	TRBJ1-2	13	few	TGTGCCAGCTCCCCCACACGCGACTATGGCTACACCTTC	CASSPTRDYGYTF
TRBV2	NA	TRBJ2-2	14	few	TGTGCCAGCGGGGAGACAGGGAACACCGGGGAGCTGTTTTTT	CASGETGNTGELFF
TRBV10-3	TRBD2	TRBJ2-7	16	few	TGTGCCATCAGTAACAAGCGGGAGGGCCTAGCCTACGAGCAGTACTTC	CAISNKREGLAYEQYF
TRBV20-1	NA	TRBJ1-1	12	NA	TGCAGTGCCCCGGGGCTTCGGACTGAAGCTTTCTTT	CSAPGLRTEAFF
TRBV20-1	TRBD1	TRBJ2-7	15	many	TGCAGTGCTAGGGAGACAGGGTGGAGTAGTTACGAGCAGTACTTC	CSARETGWSSYEQYF
TRBV6-1	NA	TRBJ2-7	16	once	TGTGCCAGCAAAGGACAGAGGTACCAGAGCTCCTACGAGCAGTACTTC	CASKGQRYQSSYEQYF
TRBV20-1	TRBD2	TRBJ2-1	15	many	TGCAGTGCTAGAGATCCAGCGGGGGGGTACAATGAGCAGTTCTTC	CSARDPAGGYNEQFF
TRBV4-2	NA	TRBJ1-1	15	few	TGTGCCAGCAGCCAAGATCGGGAGGGGAACACTGAAGCTTTCTTT	CASSQDREGNTEAFF
TRBV20-1	NA	TRBJ1-4	18	NA	TGCAGTGCTAGAGATCAAACAAGGGGAGGGCCTATCGGGGAAAAACTGTTTTTT	CSARDQTRGGPIGEKLFF
TRBV6-1	NA	TRBJ1-1	14	few	TGTGCCAGCAGTCGCCGGAGGGGGATGGCTGAAGCTTTCTTT	CASSRRRGMAEAFF
TRBV20-1	NA	TRBJ2-7	14	NA	TGCAGTGCTAGAGCTGACCCCCCGAACCGCGAGCAGTACTTC	CSARADPPNREQYF
TRBV20-1	NA	TRBJ2-7	14	NA	TGCAGTGCGGGCGCCGGCAGGGTGGGCTACGAGCAGTACTTC	CSAGAGRVGYEQYF
TRBV24-1	NA	TRBJ2-1	15	few	TGTGCCACCAGTGATCCGCGGGGGCACTACAATGAGCAGTTCTTC	CATSDPRGHYNEQFF
TRBV18	NA	TRBJ1-1	13	NA	TGTGCCAGCTCACCAACGAGGGAGACTGAAGCTTTCTTT	CASSPTRETEAFF
TRBV20-1	TRBD1	TRBJ1-1	14	NA	TGCAGTGCTAGACCGGACAGGGTTCATGCTGAAGCTTTCTTT	CSARPDRVHAEAFF
TRBV12-3/TRBV12-4	NA	TRBJ1-3	11	few	TGTGCCATCTACATCGGAAACACCATATATTTT	CAIYIGNTIYF
TRBV20-1	TRBD2	TRBJ2-7	15	few	TGCAGTGCGCCCGGGACTAGCATGAGCTCCTACGAGCAGTACTTC	CSAPGTSMSSYEQYF
TRBV11-2	TRBD2	TRBJ2-4	13	NA	TGTGCCAGCAGAGTAGCGGGGGAAAACATTCAGTACTTC	CASRVAGENIQYF